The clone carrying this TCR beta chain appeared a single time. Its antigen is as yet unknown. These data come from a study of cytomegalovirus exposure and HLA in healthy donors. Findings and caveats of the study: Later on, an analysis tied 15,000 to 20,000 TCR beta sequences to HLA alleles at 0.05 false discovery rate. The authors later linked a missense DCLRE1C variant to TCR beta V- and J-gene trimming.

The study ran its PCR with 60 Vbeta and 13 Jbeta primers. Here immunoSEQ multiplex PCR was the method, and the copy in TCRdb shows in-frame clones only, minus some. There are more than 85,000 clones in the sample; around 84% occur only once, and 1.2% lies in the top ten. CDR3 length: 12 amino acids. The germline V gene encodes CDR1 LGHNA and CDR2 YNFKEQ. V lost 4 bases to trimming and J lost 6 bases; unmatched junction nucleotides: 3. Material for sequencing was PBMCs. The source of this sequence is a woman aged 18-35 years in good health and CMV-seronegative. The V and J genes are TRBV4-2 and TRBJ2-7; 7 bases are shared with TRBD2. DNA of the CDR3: TGTGCCAGCAGCCCCGGGGGGTGCGAGCAGTACTTC. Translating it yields CASSPGGCEQYF.